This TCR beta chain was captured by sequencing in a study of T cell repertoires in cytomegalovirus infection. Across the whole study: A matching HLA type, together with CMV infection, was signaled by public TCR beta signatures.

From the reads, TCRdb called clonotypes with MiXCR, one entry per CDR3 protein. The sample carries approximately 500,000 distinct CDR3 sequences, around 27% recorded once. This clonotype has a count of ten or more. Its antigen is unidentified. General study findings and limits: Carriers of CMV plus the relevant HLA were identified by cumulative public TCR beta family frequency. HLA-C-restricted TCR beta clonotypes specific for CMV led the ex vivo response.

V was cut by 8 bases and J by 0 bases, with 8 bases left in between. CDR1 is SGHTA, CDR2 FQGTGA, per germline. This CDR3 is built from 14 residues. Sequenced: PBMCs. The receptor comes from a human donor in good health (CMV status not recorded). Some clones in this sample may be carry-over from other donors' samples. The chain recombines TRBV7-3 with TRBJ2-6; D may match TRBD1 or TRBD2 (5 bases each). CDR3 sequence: CASGGNSGANVLTF. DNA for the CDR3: TGTGCCAGCGGGGGAAACTCTGGGGCCAACGTCCTGACTTTC.